This TCR beta chain was captured in a study of T cells in Graves' hyperthyroidism and ophthalmopathy. The TCR beta CDR3 regions underwent amplification using RNA transcripts as the source. The HTBI primer set served for first-round RT-PCR of the TCR CDR3. Each CDR3 protein gets one entry after TCRdb re-called the multiplex PCR reads with MiXCR. The repertoire has about 610,000 distinct CDR3 sequences, approximately 44% of them found once; the top ten carry around 7.7%. This clonotype was seen at least ten times. The germline CDR1 and CDR2 sequences are MGHRA and YSYEKL. This CDR3 region has 15 residues. V gave up 0 bases and J gave up 1 base, with 10 bases separating them.

The V and J genes are TRBV4-1 and TRBJ2-7; D might be TRBD2 (5 bases). The sample consisted of peripheral blood or thyroid tissue (not recorded which). The TCR originated in a woman between 18 and 29 years old with Graves' hyperthyroidism. The DNA of the CDR3 is TGCGCCAGCAGCCAAGAACGGCGGGTTTCCTACGAGCAGTACTTC. It codes for CASSQERRVSYEQYF.